This record looks at one TCR beta chain sequence and its context. This CDR3 spans 13 amino acids. The ends were cut back, 0 bases at V and 6 bases at J, with 8 bases in the middle. Germline CDR1 and CDR2: SGDLS and YYNGEE. The entry originates in a study of blood T cell repertoires in COVID-19. On the study more broadly: Samples of COVID-19 (acute and convalescent) were obtained from the United States, Italy and Spain. PBMCs, B-cell-depleted T cells, or T cells provided the cDNA or gDNA that made up the material.

As handled by the study authors: Counts of nucleated cells, estimated from reference gene primer amplification, were obtained. Sequencing used immunoSEQ multiplex PCR; TCRdb keeps in-frame clones, though not all of them. From that table come the V and J calls and clone size; the DNA was used to work out D and trimming. In the table there are about 120,000 clones, 70% to 80% of which are singletons. The TCR sequence derives from a human donor in a cohort sampled during active COVID-19. The chain uses TRBV9 and TRBJ2-3; no clear D. Material for sequencing was peripheral blood. The CDR3 spells CASSVARWDTQYF. The CDR3 DNA is TGTGCCAGCAGCGTAGCTAGGTGGGATACGCAGTATTTT.